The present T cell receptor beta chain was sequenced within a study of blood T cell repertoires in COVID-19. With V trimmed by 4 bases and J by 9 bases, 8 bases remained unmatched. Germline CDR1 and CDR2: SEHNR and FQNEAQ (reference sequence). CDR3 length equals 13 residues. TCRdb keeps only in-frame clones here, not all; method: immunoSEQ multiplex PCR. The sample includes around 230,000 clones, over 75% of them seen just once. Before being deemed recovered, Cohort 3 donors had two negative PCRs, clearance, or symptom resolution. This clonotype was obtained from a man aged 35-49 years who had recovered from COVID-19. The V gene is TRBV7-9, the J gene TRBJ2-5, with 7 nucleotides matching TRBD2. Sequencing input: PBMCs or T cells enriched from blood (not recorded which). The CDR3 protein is CASSSRAGEPQYF. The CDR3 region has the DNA TGTGCCAGCAGCTCCCGGGCGGGGGAGCCCCAGTACTTC.